Following are 31 T cell receptor beta chains from one sample sequenced in a study of T-cell reconstitution after alpha-beta-depleted transplantation in children. Preparation of the TCRbeta library involved a method that used unique molecular identifiers. From the PCR reads, TCRdb called clonotypes with MiXCR, one entry per CDR3 protein. The sample lists 780,000 or so distinct CDR3 sequences, approximately 15% seen once, with around 5% in the top ten. Material: PBMCs, mostly from graft donor cells, obtained 360 days after TCRalphabeta/CD19-depleted stem cell transplant. The receptors derive from a male patient under 18 who had a stem cell transplant for acute lymphoblastic leukemia, so the T cells may come from the graft donor.

The chain joins TRBV7-6 to TRBJ2-1; D ambiguous. Per the germline V gene, CDR1 is SGHVS and CDR2 is FNYEAQ. The CDR3 length is 14 residues. V gave up 4 bases and J gave up 3 bases, with 10 bases separating them. The CDR3, as DNA: TGTGCCAGCAGCTCCGGGCGGATCTACAATGAGCAGTTCTTC. It translates to CASSSGRIYNEQFF.

The V and J genes are TRBV5-1 and TRBJ2-1, with 13 nucleotides matching TRBD2. The length of the CDR3 is 16 residues. Germline trimming cut 3 bases from V and 4 bases from J; bases unmatched to any gene: 4. Per the germline V gene, CDR1 is SGHRS and CDR2 is YFSETQ. CDR3 sequence reads: CASSWGLAGFYNEQFF. CDR3 in DNA: TGCGCCAGCAGCTGGGGACTAGCGGGATTTTACAATGAGCAGTTCTTC.

This sequence joins TRBV6-5 and TRBJ2-1; D might be TRBD1 (6 bases). Trimming took 4 bases from V and 13 from J, leaving 17 bases between them. The CDR3 is 13 residues long. Germline assignment: CDR1 MNHEY and CDR2 SVGAGI. CDR3 region: CASSSFPRQEQFF. CDR3 DNA: TGTGCCAGCAGTTCTTTCCCTAGACAGGAACAGTTCTTC.

The rearrangement joins TRBV4-1 to TRBJ2-1; 9 bases map to TRBD2. CDR1 is MGHRA and CDR2 is YSYEKL in the germline V gene. CDR3 length: 14 amino acids. V was pared by 6 bases and J by 10 bases, with 10 bases of the junction left unmatched. In nucleotides, the CDR3 is TGCGCCAGCAGGGTGGGATTAGCGGGAGAGGAGCAGTTCTTC. Translated: CASRVGLAGEEQFF.

The chain has TRBV5-1 and TRBJ2-2; D might be TRBD1 (6 bases). The CDR3 has 14 amino acids. Germline V lookup: CDR1 SGHRS, CDR2 YFSETQ. The V and J ends lost 4 bases and 5 bases respectively, with 12 bases between them. The CDR3 is CASSRTGKTGELFF. The CDR3 DNA is TGCGCCAGCAGCAGAACAGGGAAGACCGGGGAGCTGTTTTTT.

The V and J genes are TRBV27 and TRBJ2-7; 9 positions match TRBD2. CDR3 length equals 16 residues. J lost 5 bases, V lost 2 bases, and 10 bases had no gene match. CDR1 is MNHEY, CDR2 SMNVEV, per germline (reference sequence). The CDR3 nucleotides are TGTGCCAGCAGTTTAAGGTACGGGACTAGCCCCCACGAGCAGTACTTC. Translation: CASSLRYGTSPHEQYF.

This clonotype has a handful of counts. The chain carries TRBV20-1 and TRBJ2-7, with D possibly matching TRBD1 (5 bases). Germline loops: CDR1 DFQATT, CDR2 SNEGSKA (reference sequence). V lost 5 bases and J lost 3, with 14 bases in between. The CDR3 has 13 residues. The CDR3: CSAARTSNYEQYF. The CDR3 nucleotides are TGCAGTGCTGCCAGGACATCGAACTACGAGCAGTACTTC.

V gene TRBV7-2 combines with J gene TRBJ2-3; D remains unclear. CDR1 is SGHTA, CDR2 FQGNSA, per germline. Trimming left V 1 base short and J 3 bases short, with 8 bases between. This CDR3 has 14 amino acids. The CDR3 reads CASSLEFITDTQYF. The CDR3 nucleotides read TGTGCCAGCAGCTTAGAATTTATAACAGATACGCAGTATTTT. The full variable domain, in which reference TRBV7-2 and TRBJ2-3 provide the parts outside the CDR3, is GAGVSQSPSNKVTEKGKDVELRCDPISGHTALYWYRQSLGQGLEFLIYFQGNSAPDKSGLPSDRFSAERTGGSVSTLTIQRTQQEDSAVYLCASSLEFITDTQYFGPGTRLTVL.

The sample holds a few counts of this clonotype. The V gene is TRBV21-1, the J gene TRBJ2-3; TRBD1 is the table's D call, not checked against the DNA. TRBV21-1 is assigned pseudogene status. The CDR3 is 18 amino acids. The CDR3 here is CATEGRSQRDRRTDTQYF. The CDR3 DNA sequence: TGTGCCACCGAAGGAAGATCTCAGCGGGACAGACGCACAGATACGCAGTATTTT.

There are a few counts of this clonotype. The chain has TRBV15 and TRBJ2-1; D gene unclear. The germline CDR1 and CDR2 sequences are LNHNV and YYDKDF (reference sequence). This CDR3 has 15 amino acids. V lost 1 base, J lost 0 bases, and 7 bases lay in between. The CDR3 bases are TGTGCCACCAGCAGAGGACTTCGCTCCTACAATGAGCAGTTCTTC. Its protein is CATSRGLRSYNEQFF.

The chain employs TRBV11-1 and TRBJ2-5; a weak D match, TRBD2 (6 bases). This CDR3 region has 15 residues. Germline CDR1 and CDR2: SGHAT and FQDESV (reference sequence). V was pared by 4 bases and J by 2 bases, with 14 bases between. CDR3 nucleotides: TGTGCCAGCAGCTCCTTTCGGGAGTGGCAAGAGACCCAGTACTTC. Translating gives CASSSFREWQETQYF.

This chain joins TRBV20-1 and TRBJ1-5; no definite D call. The germline V gene has CDR1 DFQATT and CDR2 SNEGSKA (reference sequence). V lost 3 bases, J lost 1 base, and 7 bases lay in between. CDR3 size: 13 residues. DNA of the CDR3: TGCAGTGCTAGGAAAGGGAGCAATCAGCCCCAGCATTTT. Translation gives CSARKGSNQPQHF.

The rearrangement uses TRBV12-3 or TRBV12-4 and TRBJ2-5, with D perhaps TRBD1 (6 bases). V lost 3 bases and J 5 bases, leaving 13 bases between the germline ends. The CDR3 has 14 residues. CDR3 loop: CASSFSGVGETQYF. CDR3 bases: TGTGCCAGCAGTTTTTCAGGGGTCGGGGAGACCCAGTACTTC.

The chain couples TRBV23-1 to TRBJ2-5; TRBD1 agrees at 12 bases. TRBV23-1 is an ORF for which the function is uncertain. The CDR3 loop spans 17 amino acids. With 2 bases clipped from V and 5 bases from J, the junction kept 9 bases outside the gene matches. DNA of the CDR3: TGCGCCAGCAGTCAAACCCCTGAGGGACAGGGGGCGGAGACCCAGTACTTC. Protein: CASSQTPEGQGAETQYF.

This clonotype appeared a few times. V and J are TRBV4-1 and TRBJ2-4; unclear D gene. The CDR3 spans 15 residues. Trimming removed 4 bases from V and 0 bases from J, with 10 bases in between. CDR1 and CDR2 (germline): MGHRA, YSYEKL. CDR3 nucleotide sequence: TGCGCCAGCAGCCCCCTTCCCCTAGCCAAAAACATTCAGTACTTC. Protein product: CASSPLPLAKNIQYF.

The chain couples TRBV15 to TRBJ1-1; TRBD1 might be the D (5 bases). Germline V lookup: CDR1 LNHNV, CDR2 YYDKDF (reference sequence). CDR3 length equals 12 residues. V was pared by 0 bases and J by 10 bases, with 9 bases between. The CDR3 sequence: CATSRDGRGAFF. Written as DNA, the CDR3 is TGTGCCACCAGCAGAGATGGGAGGGGAGCTTTCTTT.

The chain uses TRBV7-3 and TRBJ2-7, with 7 bases aligning to TRBD2. V lost 2 bases to trimming and J lost 4 bases; unmatched junction nucleotides: 8. CDR1 is SGHTA and CDR2 is FQGTGA in the germline V gene. CDR3 length: 15 residues. The CDR3 loop is CASSLRASGAYEQYF. CDR3 sequence (DNA): TGTGCCAGCAGCTTACGGGCTAGCGGAGCATACGAGCAGTACTTC.

In this sample, this clonotype turned up a few times. The rearrangement joins TRBV6-1 to TRBJ1-2, with 10 nucleotides matching TRBD1. The CDR3 covers 14 residues. CDR1 is MNHNS and CDR2 is SASEGT in the germline V gene. V gave up 6 bases and J gave up 7 bases; unmatched junction bases: 8. CDR3: CASRSTGGRGGYTF. CDR3 DNA: TGTGCCAGCAGGTCGACAGGGGGCAGGGGTGGCTACACCTTC.

This clonotype was seen a handful of times. The chain recombines TRBV20-1 with TRBJ2-5, with TRBD2 matching 10 bases. The CDR3 sequence is 16 residues long. The junction had 9 bases not matched to a gene; V was cut back by 0 bases and J by 5 bases. In germline, CDR1 is DFQATT, CDR2 SNEGSKA (reference sequence). The CDR3, as DNA: TGCAGTGCTAGAGAACTAGCGGGATCCCTTAGGGAGACCCAGTACTTC. Translating it yields CSARELAGSLRETQYF.

Only a few counts were recorded for this clonotype. The rearrangement joins TRBV18 to TRBJ2-4; 9 bases agree with TRBD2. The V gene's germline CDR1 is KGHSH and CDR2 LQKENI. With V trimmed by 6 bases and J by 8 bases, 5 bases remained unmatched. CDR3 size: 13 residues. CDR3 in amino acids: CASSSASGDIQYF. CDR3 nucleotide sequence: TGTGCCAGCTCTTCAGCTAGCGGGGACATTCAGTACTTC. Complete variable domain (other parts from reference TRBV18 and TRBJ2-4): NAGVMQNPRHLVRRRGQEARLRCSPMKGHSHVYWYRQLPEEGLKFMVYLQKENIIDESGMPKERFSAEFPKEGPSILRIQQVVRGDSAAYFCASSSASGDIQYFGAGTRLSVL.

The sample holds many counts of this clonotype. The chain uses TRBV20-1 and TRBJ2-7; unclear D gene. The CDR3 runs to 12 residues. Trimming removed 0 bases from V and 3 bases from J, with 6 bases in between. In germline, CDR1 is DFQATT, CDR2 SNEGSKA (reference sequence). This CDR3 is CSARDQGYEQYF. The CDR3 bases are TGCAGTGCTAGAGATCAAGGCTACGAGCAGTACTTC.

The V call is TRBV27, the J call TRBJ2-3; D unclear. The CDR3 has 15 residues. Germline loops: CDR1 MNHEY, CDR2 SMNVEV (reference sequence). Trimming removed 5 bases from V and 0 bases from J, with 12 bases in between. CDR3 DNA sequence: TGTGCCAGCAGTGAGTACGGGCTAAGCACAGATACGCAGTATTTT. This encodes CASSEYGLSTDTQYF.

The chain recombines TRBV5-1 with TRBJ2-7; 7 bases match TRBD2. V shed 3 bases, J shed 5 bases, and the junction held 17 bases outside the gene matches. The germline V gene encodes CDR1 SGHRS and CDR2 YFSETQ. The CDR3 sequence is 17 residues long. This CDR3 is CASSSLMGGNVGDEQYF. For the CDR3, the DNA is TGCGCCAGCAGCTCGCTTATGGGGGGGAACGTTGGGGACGAGCAGTACTTC.

The chain employs TRBV6-1 and TRBJ1-6; 7 bases are shared with TRBD1. The CDR3 is 15 residues long. V trimming: 5 bases; J trimming: 7 bases; junction bases outside the gene matches: 8. Germline values: CDR1 MNHNS, CDR2 SASEGT. The CDR3 nucleotides read TGTGCCAGCAGTACCTCAGGGGGACAGAATTCACCCCTCCACTTT. Encoded protein: CASSTSGGQNSPLHF.

The sample holds many counts of this clonotype. This chain links TRBV7-6 with TRBJ2-5, with D hard to call. Trimming removed 5 bases from V and 4 bases from J, with 11 bases in between. This CDR3 is 13 amino acids long. Germline CDR1 reads SGHVS; CDR2 reads FNYEAQ. The CDR3 DNA reads TGTGCCAGCAGCCCCGGACCCTTAGAGACCCAGTACTTC. Translated, it gives CASSPGPLETQYF.

This clonotype has at least ten counts. This chain links TRBV12-3 or TRBV12-4 with TRBJ2-7; possibly TRBD2 for D (7 bases). With 5 bases removed from V and 5 bases from J, the gap between germline ends came to 25 bases. This CDR3 is built from 17 residues. CDR3 DNA: TGTGCCAGCAGTCTCTGGGACCGCGGGGGAGGACAGCACGAGCAGTACTTC. It specifies CASSLWDRGGGQHEQYF.

This clonotype appeared a single time. CDR3 residues: CASITKTGMGLGANVLTF. As DNA, the CDR3 is TGTGCCAGCATTACAAAGACAGGGATGGGGTTGGGGGCCAACGTCCTGACTTTC. The chain combines TRBV6-2 or TRBV6-3 with TRBJ2-6, with 7 nucleotides matching TRBD1. The CDR3 length is 18 residues. V dropped 7 bases and J dropped 4; count of bases not matched to a gene: 16. CDR1 is MNHEY and CDR2 is SVGEGT in the germline V gene.

This clonotype was detected ten times or more. The V gene is TRBV4-1, the J gene TRBJ2-7, with a possible D match to TRBD2 (5 bases). This CDR3 comprises 14 residues. CDR1 is MGHRA, CDR2 YSYEKL, per germline. The V and J ends lost 2 bases and 2 bases respectively, with 10 bases between them. CDR3 sequence (DNA): TGCGCCAGCAGCCAACTAGCCATTACCTACGAGCAGTACTTC. Translating it yields CASSQLAITYEQYF.

The table lists this clonotype with many counts. This chain joins TRBV29-1 and TRBJ2-5; tentative D call: TRBD1 (6 bases). The length of the CDR3 is 12 residues. Trimming shortened V by 4 bases and J by 14 bases, and 20 bases separated the two germline ends. Germline CDR1 SQVTM, CDR2 ANQGSEA. The CDR3 loop is CSVVKIRDKAYF. CDR3 DNA sequence: TGCAGCGTTGTGAAAATCCGGGACAAGGCCTACTTC.

In this sample, this clonotype turned up many times. V usage is TRBV10-3 and J usage is TRBJ2-7; 8 positions agree with TRBD2. The length of the CDR3 is 11 residues. V shed 11 bases and J 6 bases; nucleotides not matched to a gene: 6. From germline, CDR1 is ENHRY and CDR2 SYGVKD. As DNA, the CDR3 is TGTGCCTCCGGACTAGCAGCCGAGCAGTACTTC. This translates into CASGLAAEQYF.

This clonotype has a handful of counts. The rearrangement joins TRBV7-8 to TRBJ2-5, with TRBD2 matching over 9 bases. There are 16 residues in the CDR3. Germline V CDR1 and CDR2: SGHVS, FQNEAQ. V shed 11 bases, J shed 2 bases, and the junction held 15 bases outside the gene matches. CDR3 sequence: CASCTLRAGGQETQYF. In DNA, the CDR3 is TGTGCCTCCTGTACTTTACGGGCGGGAGGGCAAGAGACCCAGTACTTC.